This T cell receptor beta chain was recorded in a study of blood T cell repertoires in COVID-19 (dated by TCRdb to 2018 to 2020). As for the study more broadly: The collaborator samples originated in the United States, Italy and Spain and spanned the acute and convalescent phases of COVID-19. The material from the prospective study consisted of cDNA or gDNA derived from T cells, B-cell-depleted T cells, or PBMCs. Deeply sampled blood TCRbeta repertoires from subjects exposed to, actively infected with, or recovered from COVID-19 were included in the dataset. The repertoires were made available in a free public database intended to serve as a resource for research on the immune response to SARS-CoV-2. The samples were drawn from two sources: the first 160 participants of the ongoing ImmuneRACE study, and 950 to 1,500 subjects contributed by 6 global collaborators. A de-identified subject ID, COVID-19 status, age in years and sex were almost always included in the sample metadata. Where available, HLA class I and class II types were obtained from metadata supplied by the sample provider rather than from assay-based typing. Overall results and qualifications from the work: The quantity of clinical and demographic metadata differed by source and by participant and was supplied without curation.

Note on this clone: The target of this receptor is not known. Within one base of it there is no much larger clone, and no base qualities were kept.

The immunoSEQ Assay, a bias-controlled multiplex PCR, was used to amplify TCRbeta CDR3 regions from genomic DNA. The original methods were these. Nucleated cell counts per sample were estimated from amplification of reference gene primers within the assay. Sequence reads were collapsed and filtered to measure the absolute abundance of every unique TCRbeta CDR3 rearrangement. Productive Simpson clonality was computed per sample as the square root of Simpson's diversity index over productive rearrangements. The immuneACCESS repertoire file appears here via TCRdb, limited to in-frame rearrangements. These files lack a portion of the clones; in checked studies, under half of the deficit traces to unresolved V genes, and the cause of the others is not known. For V, J and clone size, that table is used; D and trimming come from the DNA. The table for this sample lists about 150,000 clones; about nine tenths of them were counted only once. The ten largest account for roughly 3.9% of the sample.

Participants in the prospective study were enrolled through a virtual design, were aged about 18 to 100 years, and lived in approximately 25 United States geographic areas. Cohort assignment in the prospective study relied on participant-reported clinical history from a screening survey and a study questionnaire. Recovered participants in ImmuneRACE Cohort 3 were defined as having two consecutive negative NP/OP PCR tests, clearance from a healthcare professional, or resolution of symptoms. In the prospective study, whole blood, serum and a nasopharyngeal or oropharyngeal swab were collected from each participant by mobile phlebotomists. Over a roughly 2-month period, participants in the prospective study had the option of providing additional blood draws and questionnaires. Prospective study blood samples were shipped either frozen or at room temperature before DNA extraction. Including the terminal cysteine and phenylalanine, the CDR3 comprises 15 residues. Only the CDR3 portion is preserved as DNA: 45 bases, with reading frame beginning at the first base. Trimming removed 0 bases from V and 0 bases from J, leaving 7 bases between the germline ends. CDR1 SGHRS and CDR2 YFSETQ are derived from the germline V gene.

This receptor was identified in a man in his fifties or sixties who had recovered from COVID-19. Sample: PBMCs or T cells enriched from blood (not recorded which). The rearrangement joined TRBV5-1 to TRBJ2-1; no D segment can be confidently identified. The bases are TGCGCCAGCAGCTTGGAGCCGAGCTCCTACAATGAGCAGTTCTTC. Translated, it reads CASSLEPSSYNEQFF.